The 3 T cell receptor beta chains presented below share a single source sample, sequenced in a study of T cells in Graves' hyperthyroidism and ophthalmopathy. Amplification of TCR beta CDR3 regions was performed using RNA transcripts as template. HTBI primers were employed in a first-round RT-PCR of the TCR CDR3. TCRdb passed the multiplex PCR reads through MiXCR, listing each CDR3 protein once. This table holds more than 500,000 distinct CDR3 sequences, 40% to 55% found once. Material for sequencing was peripheral blood or thyroid tissue (not recorded which). These receptors were taken from an adult woman with Graves' disease, either hyperthyroidism or ophthalmopathy (not recorded which).

CDR3 DNA: TGTGCCGCAACTTTCGAGTCCCCCGGAAACACCATATATTTT. Amino acid sequence: CAATFESPGNTIYF. The chain combines TRBV6-1 with TRBJ1-3; no firm D call. CDR1 and CDR2 (germline): MNHNS, SASEGT. The CDR3 runs to 14 residues. Trimming stripped 11 bases from V and 4 bases from J, with 18 bases between.

The chain joins TRBV10-3 to TRBJ1-1; a weak D match, TRBD1 (6 bases). Germline values: CDR1 ENHRY, CDR2 SYGVKD. The CDR3 contains 16 residues. Trimming took 1 base from V and 0 from J, leaving 12 bases between them. The chain's CDR3 is CAISELGQGMNTEAFF. In DNA form, the CDR3 reads TGTGCCATCAGTGAGTTGGGGCAGGGGATGAACACTGAAGCTTTCTTT.

At least ten counts were recorded for this clonotype. The rearrangement uses TRBV7-8 and TRBJ2-7; 7 bases fit TRBD1. The V gene's germline CDR1 is SGHVS and CDR2 FQNEAQ. Trimming took 5 bases from V and 7 from J; bases not matched to a gene: 17. This CDR3 region has 16 residues. The CDR3 reads CASSVQQGLSANEQYF. DNA for the CDR3: TGTGCCAGCAGCGTCCAACAGGGGCTCTCTGCGAATGAGCAGTACTTC.